This passage covers 31 T cell receptor beta chains from one sample sequenced in a study of T cell clonality in common variable immunodeficiency. Here immunoSEQ multiplex PCR was the method, and the copy in TCRdb shows in-frame clones only, minus some. The sample includes 35,000 to 50,000 clones, none of them occurring once. The sequenced sample consisted of peripheral blood mononuclear cells. The receptor set was obtained from a person between 18 and 70 years old in good health.

This clone was seen at least ten times. The read finishes 3 residues shy of the CDR3 end, and the germline J gene is used to complete it. The J gene is TRBJ2-3, the V gene TRBV9; 10 nucleotides match TRBD1. V gave up 3 bases and J gave up 4 bases; unmatched junction bases: 5. Germline V lookup: CDR1 SGDLS, CDR2 YYNGEE. The CDR3 runs 15 residues. The CDR3 loop is CASSARDRGADTQYF. The CDR3 DNA, read in part, is TGTGCCAGCAGCGCGAGGGACAGGGGAGCAGATACG.

This clone was seen repeatedly, ten times or more. The read halts 3 residues ahead of the CDR3 end, with the missing end drawn from the germline J gene. V is TRBV20-1 and J is TRBJ2-5, with TRBD2 identical over 7 bases. J was trimmed by 4 bases and V by 0 bases; bases with no gene match: 8. Germline CDR1 is DFQATT and CDR2 is SNEGSKA (reference sequence). The CDR3 is made up of 15 amino acids. The CDR3 reads CSARDPRTSGETQYF. CDR3 bases read: TGCAGTGCTAGAGATCCCCGGACTAGTGGAGAGACC.

In this sample, this clone turned up many times. A much larger clone is a single base away; this may be a read error. The read terminates 3 residues ahead of where the CDR3 ends, so the germline J gene completes it. V is TRBV28 and J is TRBJ2-7; D is uncertain. V shed 6 bases and J shed 0 bases, with 3 bases lying between them. The CDR3 has 11 residues. The germline gives CDR1 MDHEN, CDR2 SYDVKM. The CDR3 bases that were read are TGTGCCAGCAGCTTCTCCTACGAG. The encoded protein is CASSFSYE. The whole CDR3 protein is CASSFSYEQYF.

Ten or more counts support this clone. The DNA ends 3 residues before the CDR3 does, and the rest of the CDR3 is filled in from the germline J gene. This chain connects TRBV7-9 to TRBJ2-6, with unresolved D. With 1 base removed from V and 0 bases from J, the gap between germline ends came to 4 bases. The CDR3 loop spans 15 amino acids. The germline gives CDR1 SEHNR, CDR2 FQNEAQ (reference sequence). The DNA read from the CDR3 is TGTGCCAGCAGCTTAGGTCACTCTGGGGCCAACGTC. Encoded protein: CASSLGHSGANV. The full CDR3 reads CASSLGHSGANVLTF.

The table lists this clone with many counts. The read halts 3 residues ahead of the CDR3 end, with the missing end drawn from the germline J gene. The genes are TRBV7-9 and TRBJ2-1; no firm D call. CDR1 and CDR2 from the germline V gene are SEHNR and FQNEAQ (reference sequence). Trimming stripped 1 base from V and 0 bases from J, with 7 bases between. The CDR3 has 15 residues. The DNA read from the CDR3 is TGTGCCAGCAGCTTAGGGTCTAGCTCCTACAATGAG. It specifies CASSLGSSSYNE. The full CDR3 reads CASSLGSSSYNEQFF.

There are many counts of this clone. The CDR3 end falls 3 residues outside the read, so it is completed with the germline J gene. The chain uses TRBV3-1 (or the pseudogene TRBV3-2) and TRBJ2-7, with 7 positions matching TRBD2. CDR3 length: 15 residues. Germline V gene data show CDR1 as LGHDT and CDR2 as YNNKEL (reference sequence). J gave up 0 bases and V 6 bases, and 8 bases lay outside the gene matches. CDR3 residues: CASRRTSAGSYEQYF. The sequenced part of the CDR3 DNA is TGTGCCAGCAGGAGAACTAGCGCCGGCTCCTACGAG.

Many counts were recorded for this clone. The read ends 3 residues early relative to the CDR3; the germline J gene fills the gap. The rearrangement joins TRBV28 to TRBJ2-5; 8 positions agree with TRBD2. Trimming cost V 10 bases and J 1 base; bases outside gene matches: 8. Germline V gene lookup returns CDR1 MDHEN and CDR2 SYDVKM. This CDR3 has 14 amino acids. CDR3 DNA (partial): TGTGCCACCACAGCGGGAGCCCTCCAAGAGACC. Its protein is CATTAGALQET. The whole CDR3 protein reads CATTAGALQETQYF.

This clone was observed many times. The read terminates 3 residues ahead of where the CDR3 ends, so the germline J gene completes it. At the DNA level, this CDR3 is encoded by other sequences in the same sample as well. The chain carries TRBV30 and TRBJ1-5, with TRBD1 matching 9 bases. Trimming at V came to 0 bases and at J to 2 bases, leaving 5 bases not matched to a gene. This CDR3 has 16 residues. Germline V lookup: CDR1 GTSNPN, CDR2 SVGIG (reference sequence). Here the CDR3 reads CAWSVRTGDGNQPQHF. Partial CDR3 DNA: TGTGCCTGGAGTGTCAGGACAGGGGATGGCAATCAGCCC.

This clone was detected only a few times. The read falls 3 residues short of the CDR3 end, and the missing part is taken from the germline J gene. The chain carries TRBV7-3 and TRBJ2-1; TRBD2 matches 9 bases. This CDR3 region has 14 residues. The V segment lost 2 bases and the J segment 5 bases; nucleotides outside the gene matches: 1. The V gene's germline CDR1 is SGHTA and CDR2 FQGTGA. CDR3 amino acids: CASSLASGDNEQFF. The part of the CDR3 DNA that was read is TGTGCCAGCAGCTTAGCTAGCGGGGACAATGAG.

This clone showed up many times. The CDR3 here is CASSQDSRRVNYGYTF. The sequenced part of the CDR3 DNA is TGCGCCAGCAGCCAAGATTCGAGAAGGGTCAACTATGGC. This rearrangement joins TRBV4-1 to TRBJ1-2; D not resolved. The read stops 3 residues short of the end of the CDR3; the missing end is completed from the germline J gene. V lost 0 bases and J lost 2, with 13 bases in between. CDR1 MGHRA and CDR2 YSYEKL come from the germline V gene. The CDR3 length is 16 residues.

Many counts were recorded for this clone. The DNA ends 3 residues before the CDR3 does, and the rest of the CDR3 is filled in from the germline J gene. The chain couples TRBV29-1 to TRBJ1-1, with D maybe TRBD1 (5 bases). The germline gives CDR1 SQVTM, CDR2 ANQGSEA. This CDR3 is built from 12 residues. CDR3 in amino acids: CSVEDRGGLAFF. The covered CDR3 bases are TGCAGCGTTGAAGATCGGGGGGGGTTG.

The table lists this clone with many counts. The read ends 3 residues early relative to the CDR3; the germline J gene fills the gap. V usage is TRBV5-6 and J usage is TRBJ1-6, with 10 bases aligning to TRBD1. Trimming cost V 0 bases and J 8 bases; bases outside gene matches: 2. The CDR3 totals 15 residues. Germline V gene data show CDR1 as SGHDT and CDR2 as YYEEEE. CDR3 bases read: TGTGCCAGCAGCTTGGGGGGGACAGGGGATTCACCC. This codes for CASSLGGTGDSP. In full, the CDR3 is CASSLGGTGDSPLHF.

This clone was found many times. Partial CDR3 DNA: TGTGCCAGCAGCCCACGGACAGGGCAAGGTGGCGAG. Encoded protein: CASSPRTGQGGE. The entire CDR3 is CASSPRTGQGGEQYF. V and J are TRBV11-2 and TRBJ2-7, with 8 positions matching TRBD1. The read ends 3 residues before the CDR3 terminus; that terminus is restored from the germline J gene. V gave up 5 bases and J gave up 6 bases; unmatched junction bases: 12. Germline assignment: CDR1 SGHAT and CDR2 FQNNGV. This CDR3 is 15 amino acids long.

This clone was counted many times. The read comes to an end 3 residues before the CDR3 does, leaving the germline J gene to fill in the end. The chain carries TRBV18 and TRBJ2-7; 9 bases align to TRBD1. CDR1 and CDR2 from the germline V gene are KGHSH and LQKENI. Losses at the gene ends were 0 bases for V and 6 bases for J; bases not matched to a gene: 3. The CDR3 consists of 14 residues. CDR3 DNA, as far as it was read: TGTGCCAGCTCACCACCGCACAGGGGGCGCGAG. Translating gives CASSPPHRGRE. The CDR3 in its entirety is CASSPPHRGREQYF.

This clone was seen ten or more times. With the read ending 3 residues before the CDR3 end, the germline J gene is used to fill in that end. This sequence joins TRBV7-6 and TRBJ2-2; 9 bases agree with TRBD2. This CDR3 comprises 18 residues. V lost 1 base to trimming and J lost 0 bases; unmatched junction nucleotides: 6. Germline values: CDR1 SGHVS, CDR2 FNYEAQ. The CDR3 loop reads CASSLVPSGATNTGELFF. The sequenced CDR3 bases are TGTGCCAGCAGCTTAGTACCTAGCGGGGCGACGAACACCGGGGAG.

Many counts were recorded for this clone. The CDR3 goes on 3 residues after the read ends, and that part is filled in from the germline J gene. The V gene is TRBV9, the J gene TRBJ2-5; 11 positions agree with TRBD1. Germline CDR1 is SGDLS and CDR2 is YYNGEE. V dropped 6 bases and J dropped 5; count of bases not matched to a gene: 9. The CDR3 totals 15 residues. This chain's CDR3 is CASNHGTGGHETQYF. Partial CDR3 DNA: TGTGCCAGCAACCACGGGACAGGGGGGCACGAGACC.

This clone was observed at least ten times. The read ends 3 residues early relative to the CDR3; the germline J gene fills the gap. The chain employs TRBV29-1 and TRBJ2-3; TRBD1 might be the D (5 bases). Trimming took 3 bases from V and 5 from J, leaving 12 bases between them. CDR3 length: 13 residues. Germline CDR1 reads SQVTM; CDR2 reads ANQGSEA. The sequenced CDR3 bases are TGCAGCGTTGAGAAGGGGTTTGTAGATACG. Its translation is CSVEKGFVDT. The whole CDR3 sequence reads CSVEKGFVDTQYF.

Only a few counts were recorded for this clone. The read terminates 3 residues ahead of where the CDR3 ends, so the germline J gene completes it. The chain has TRBV2 and TRBJ1-2, with D perhaps TRBD1 (5 bases). This CDR3 has 15 amino acids. Germline values: CDR1 SNHLY, CDR2 FYNNEI. CDR3 sequence: CASSEALLGGYDYTF. The covered CDR3 bases are TGTGCCAGCAGTGAAGCTCTACTGGGGGGTTACGAC.

This clone was found many times. Read data end 3 residues before the CDR3 end; the end is taken from the germline J gene. The V gene is TRBV2, the J gene TRBJ2-1; tentative D call: TRBD2 (7 bases). In germline, CDR1 is SNHLY, CDR2 FYNNEI. V lost 6 bases, J lost 1 base, and 10 bases lay in between. The CDR3 sequence is 14 residues long. Partial CDR3 DNA: TGTGCCAGCAGGAAGGGGGGGTCCTACAATGAG. This codes for CASRKGGSYNE. In full, the CDR3 is CASRKGGSYNEQFF.

This clone appeared many times. Read coverage stops 3 residues before the CDR3 terminus; the germline J gene supplies the remainder. The V call is TRBV28, the J call TRBJ2-7, with a weak D call TRBD2 (6 bases). V lost 10 bases and J 1 base, leaving 23 bases between the germline ends. Looked up from germline, CDR1 is MDHEN and CDR2 is SYDVKM. There are 16 residues in the CDR3. The covered CDR3 bases are TGTGCCACCTCTTTGGGGGTCCGGGGACTTTCCTACGAG. Its translation is CATSLGVRGLSYE. The CDR3, in full, reads CATSLGVRGLSYEQYF.

This clone has at least ten counts. The read terminates 3 residues ahead of where the CDR3 ends, so the germline J gene completes it. The chain has TRBV12-3 or TRBV12-4 and TRBJ1-3; weak D call: TRBD1 (5 bases). Trimming removed 3 bases at V and 1 base at J, with 7 bases between. The CDR3 extends over 14 amino acids. The CDR3 here is CASSLGGSGNTIYF. CDR3 DNA, as far as it was read: TGTGCCAGCAGTTTGGGGGGGTCTGGAAACACC.

This clone was seen many times. The sequence runs out 3 residues before the end of the CDR3; the remainder is reconstructed from the germline J gene. The chain has TRBV5-4 and TRBJ2-1; 7 nucleotides align to TRBD1. V was pared by 4 bases and J by 6 bases, with 7 bases of the junction left unmatched. CDR1 and CDR2 from the germline V gene are SGHNT and YYREEE (reference sequence). This CDR3 has 14 amino acids. CDR3 DNA, as far as it was read: TGTGCCAGCAGCCGGGACAGCAAATTCAATGAG. Its translation: CASSRDSKFNE. The full CDR3 is CASSRDSKFNEQFF. The full variable domain, completed using reference TRBV5-4 and TRBJ2-1, is ETGVTQSPTHLIKTRGQQVTLRCSSQSGHNTVSWYQQALGQGPQFIFQYYREEENGRGNFPPRFSGLQFPNYSSELNVNALELDDSALYLCASSRDSKFNEQFFGPGTRLTVL.

This clone came up many times. The read terminates 3 residues ahead of where the CDR3 ends, so the germline J gene completes it. The same CDR3 is also encoded by other DNA sequences in this sample. This sequence joins TRBV18 and TRBJ2-7, with 8 bases that match TRBD1. Germline assignment: CDR1 KGHSH and CDR2 LQKENI. The ends lost 2 bases at V and 2 bases at J; junction bases unmatched: 2. The CDR3 is 14 amino acids. CDR3 sequence: CASSPGTGAYEQYF. CDR3 DNA (partial): TGTGCCAGCTCACCAGGGACAGGCGCCTACGAG.

This clone was recorded a few times. The CDR3 DNA, read in part, is TGTGCCAGTAGCCGGCAGGGGAGGTGGGAGACA. Protein product: CASSRQGRWET. The CDR3, in full, reads CASSRQGRWETAFF. The chain is built from TRBV19 and TRBJ1-1; the D gene is possibly TRBD1 (6 bases). The sequenced fragment ends 3 residues before the CDR3 boundary, so the rest is inferred from the germline J gene. Germline CDR1 is LNHDA and CDR2 is SQIVND (reference sequence). CDR3 size: 14 residues.

This clone has at least ten counts. Coverage ceases 3 residues before the CDR3 finishes, and the germline J gene fills in the end. This rearrangement joins TRBV11-2 to TRBJ1-2; 7 positions match TRBD1. V shed 0 bases and J 2 bases; nucleotides not matched to a gene: 0. The CDR3 sequence is 14 residues long. The V gene's germline CDR1 is SGHAT and CDR2 FQNNGV. CDR3 bases read: TGTGCCAGCAGCTTAGACAGGGGGAACTATGGC. Amino acid sequence: CASSLDRGNYG. The whole CDR3 sequence reads CASSLDRGNYGYTF.

This clone was found many times. From the germline J gene comes the end of the CDR3, since the read stops 3 residues before it. The chain is built from TRBV6-2 or TRBV6-3 and TRBJ2-1; D uncertain. In germline, CDR1 is MNHEY, CDR2 SVGEGT. The CDR3 has 14 amino acids. The V end lost 7 bases, the J end lost 4 bases, and 14 bases lay between the germline ends. The CDR3 region is CASIGQNLYNEQFF. CDR3 bases read: TGTGCCAGCATAGGGCAGAACCTATACAATGAG.

This clone occurred many times. The read halts 3 residues ahead of the CDR3 end, with the missing end drawn from the germline J gene. This chain links TRBV24-1 with TRBJ2-3; D remains ambiguous. This CDR3 comprises 14 residues. Trimming removed 4 bases from V and 2 bases from J, with 9 bases in between. Germline values: CDR1 KGHDR, CDR2 SFDVKD. CDR3 in amino acids: CATSDPVATDTQYF. Partial CDR3 DNA: TGTGCCACCAGTGACCCCGTAGCCACAGATACG.

Ten or more counts support this clone. From the germline J gene comes the end of the CDR3, since the read stops 3 residues before it. This chain uses TRBV7-8 with TRBJ1-6; the match to TRBD1 covers 7 bases. CDR3 length: 18 residues. Trimming at V came to 1 base and at J to 0 bases, leaving 6 bases not matched to a gene. Germline CDR1 SGHVS, CDR2 FQNEAQ. The CDR3 bases that were read are TGTGCCAGCAGCTTAGGAGGGGACAGTAGCTCCTATAATTCACCC. As protein: CASSLGGDSSSYNSP. Given in full, the CDR3 is CASSLGGDSSSYNSPLHF.

This clone was counted ten times or more. The sequence runs out 3 residues before the end of the CDR3; the remainder is reconstructed from the germline J gene. The chain employs TRBV5-1 and TRBJ2-3; 9 positions match TRBD2. In germline, CDR1 is SGHRS, CDR2 YFSETQ. After removal of 2 bases from V and 1 base from J, the junction contained 2 bases not matched to a gene. The CDR3 sequence is 15 residues long. CDR3 amino acids: CASSFVAGGTDTQYF. CDR3 bases read: TGCGCCAGCAGCTTCGTAGCGGGGGGCACAGATACG. Full variable domain (rest looked up from reference TRBV5-1 and TRBJ2-3): KAGVTQTPRYLIKTRGQQVTLSCSPISGHRSVSWYQQTPGQGLQFLFEYFSETQRNKGNFPGRFSGRQFSNSRSEMNVSTLELGDSALYLCASSFVAGGTDTQYFGPGTRLTVL.

This clone was observed at least ten times. The CDR3 is cut off 3 residues early in the read; its end comes from the germline J gene. This chain links TRBV19 with TRBJ1-1; D is perhaps TRBD1 (5 bases). Germline CDR1 reads LNHDA; CDR2 reads SQIVND (reference sequence). The CDR3 contains 13 residues. Trimming left V 4 bases short and J 6 bases short, with 12 bases between. The CDR3 loop is CASSTGTRAEAFF. CDR3 bases read: TGTGCCAGTAGTACCGGGACTCGAGCTGAA. Full variable domain (outside the CDR3, taken from reference TRBV19 and TRBJ1-1): DGGITQSPKYLFRKEGQNVTLSCEQNLNHDAMYWYRQDPGQGLRLIYYSQIVNDFQKGDIAEGYSVSREKKESFPLTVTSAQKNPTAFYLCASSTGTRAEAFFGQGTRLTVV.

At least ten counts were recorded for this clone. From the germline J gene comes the end of the CDR3, since the read stops 3 residues before it. This chain links TRBV10-1 with TRBJ2-3; TRBD2 agrees at 8 bases. CDR1 is WNHNN, CDR2 SYGVQD, per germline (reference sequence). The CDR3 is made up of 15 amino acids. The trim removed 8 bases at V and 3 bases at J, leaving 10 bases unmatched. Incomplete CDR3 DNA: TGCGCCAGCGGTTCGCGGGGGGCCGAGACAGATACG. This sequence encodes CASGSRGAETDT. From start to end, the CDR3 is CASGSRGAETDTQYF.